Included here is one T cell receptor (beta chain) sequence, with context. Its antigen is as yet unknown. This sample also contains other DNA sequences that code for the same CDR3. This sample was included in a study of shared clonotypes between healthy human individuals. Generated by immunoSEQ multiplex PCR, the TCRdb table keeps only in-frame clones and is missing some. Among about 2.2 million clones listed, approximately 94% were seen once. Positively selected for CCR7, the CD45RO-negative cells used as naive CD8 cells excluded terminally differentiated effector memory CD45RA+ cells. Whole-study results and caveats: Sequencing depth was expected to influence donor clonotype sharing. Tissue TCR repertoires likely differ from these blood-only repertoires. Represented genetic and exposure-history diversity was restricted by having few donors.

CDR1 and CDR2 (germline): MDHEN, SYDVKM. Trimming cost V 6 bases and J 2 bases; bases outside gene matches: 5. This CDR3 has 15 residues. V and J are TRBV28 and TRBJ2-7, with 12 bases lining up with TRBD2. Specimen: naive CD8+ T cells from PBMCs. The receptor was derived from a man younger than 30 in good health. Some clones in this sample may be carry-over from other donors' samples. This chain's CDR3 is CASRPLAGGPYEQYF. CDR3 bases: TGTGCCAGCAGGCCACTAGCGGGAGGCCCCTACGAGCAGTACTTC. Using reference TRBV28 and TRBJ2-7 for the parts outside the CDR3, the full variable domain is DVKVTQSSRYLVKRTGEKVFLECVQDMDHENMFWYRQDPGLGLRLIYFSYDVKMKEKGDIPEGYSVSREKKERFSLILESASTNQTSMYLCASRPLAGGPYEQYFGPGTRLTVT.